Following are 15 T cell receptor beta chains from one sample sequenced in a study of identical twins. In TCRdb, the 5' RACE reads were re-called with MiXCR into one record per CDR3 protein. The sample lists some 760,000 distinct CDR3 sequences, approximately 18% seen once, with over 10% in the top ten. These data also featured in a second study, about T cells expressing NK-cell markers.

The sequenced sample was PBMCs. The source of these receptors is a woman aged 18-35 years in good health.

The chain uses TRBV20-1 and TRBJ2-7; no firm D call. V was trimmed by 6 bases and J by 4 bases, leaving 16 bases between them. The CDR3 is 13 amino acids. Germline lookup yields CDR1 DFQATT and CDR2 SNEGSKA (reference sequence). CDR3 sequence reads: CSASGLALYEQYF. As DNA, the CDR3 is TGCAGTGCCTCCGGTCTGGCTCTATACGAGCAGTACTTC.

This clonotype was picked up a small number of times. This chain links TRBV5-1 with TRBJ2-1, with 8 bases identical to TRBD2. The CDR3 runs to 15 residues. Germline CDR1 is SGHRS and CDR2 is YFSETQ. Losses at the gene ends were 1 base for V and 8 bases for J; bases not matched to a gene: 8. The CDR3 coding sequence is TGCGCCAGCAGCTTGCGTCTAAGCGGGGGTGATGAGCAGTTCTTC. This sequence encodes CASSLRLSGGDEQFF.

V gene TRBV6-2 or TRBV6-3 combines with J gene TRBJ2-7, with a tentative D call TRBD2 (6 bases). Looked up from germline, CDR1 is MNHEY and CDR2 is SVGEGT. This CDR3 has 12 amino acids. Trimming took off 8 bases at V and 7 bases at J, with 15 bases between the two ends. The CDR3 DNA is TGTGCCAGCGGAGGGGTGCTATGGGAGCAGTACTTC. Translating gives CASGGVLWEQYF.

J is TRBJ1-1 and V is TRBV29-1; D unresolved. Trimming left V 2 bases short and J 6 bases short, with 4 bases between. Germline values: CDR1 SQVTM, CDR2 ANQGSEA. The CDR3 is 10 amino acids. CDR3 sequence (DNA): TGCAGCGTTGAACAGGCTGAAGCTTTCTTT. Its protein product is CSVEQAEAFF.

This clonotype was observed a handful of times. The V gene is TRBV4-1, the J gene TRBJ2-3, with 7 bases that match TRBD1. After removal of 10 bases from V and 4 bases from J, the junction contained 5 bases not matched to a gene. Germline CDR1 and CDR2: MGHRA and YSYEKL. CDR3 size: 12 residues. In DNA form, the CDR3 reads TGCGCCACCGGACAGGTCGCAGATACGCAGTATTTT. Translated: CATGQVADTQYF.

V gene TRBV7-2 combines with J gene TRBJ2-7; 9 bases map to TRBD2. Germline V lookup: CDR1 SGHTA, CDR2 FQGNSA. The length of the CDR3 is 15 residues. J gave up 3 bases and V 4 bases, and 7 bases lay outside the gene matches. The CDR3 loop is CASSSTGTSRYEQYF. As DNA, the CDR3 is TGTGCCAGCAGCTCAACCGGGACTAGCCGCTACGAGCAGTACTTC.

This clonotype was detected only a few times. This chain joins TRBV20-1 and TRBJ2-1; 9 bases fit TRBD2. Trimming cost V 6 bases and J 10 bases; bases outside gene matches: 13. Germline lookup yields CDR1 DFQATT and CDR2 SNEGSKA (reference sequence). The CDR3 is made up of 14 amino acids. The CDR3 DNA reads TGCAGTGCCCACGGGCGGGGGGGATTGTTGGAGCAGTTCTTC. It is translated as CSAHGRGGLLEQFF.

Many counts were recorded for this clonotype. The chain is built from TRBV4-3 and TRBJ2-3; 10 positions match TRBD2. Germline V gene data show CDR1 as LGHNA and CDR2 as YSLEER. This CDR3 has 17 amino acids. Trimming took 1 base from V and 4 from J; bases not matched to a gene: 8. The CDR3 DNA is TGCGCCAGCAGCCAAGCCCCAGCGGGAGGGAACCCAGATACGCAGTATTTT. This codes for CASSQAPAGGNPDTQYF.

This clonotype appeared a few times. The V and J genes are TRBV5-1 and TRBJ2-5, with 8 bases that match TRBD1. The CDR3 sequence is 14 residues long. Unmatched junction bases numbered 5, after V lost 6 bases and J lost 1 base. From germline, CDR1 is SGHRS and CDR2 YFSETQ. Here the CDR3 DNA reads TGCGCCAGCATCAAAACAGGGGGCCAAGAGACCCAGTACTTC. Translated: CASIKTGGQETQYF.

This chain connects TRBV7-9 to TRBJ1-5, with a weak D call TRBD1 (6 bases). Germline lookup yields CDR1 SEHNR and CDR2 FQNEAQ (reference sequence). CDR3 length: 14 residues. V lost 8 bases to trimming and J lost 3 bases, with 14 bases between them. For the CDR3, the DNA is TGTGCCAGCGAGGGGGACCAAAACAATCAGCCCCAGCATTTT. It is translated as CASEGDQNNQPQHF.

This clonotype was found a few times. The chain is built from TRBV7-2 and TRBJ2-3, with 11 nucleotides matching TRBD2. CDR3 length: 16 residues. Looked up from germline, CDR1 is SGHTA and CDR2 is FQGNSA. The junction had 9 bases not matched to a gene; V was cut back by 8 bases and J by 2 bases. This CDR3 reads CASPLPGLAVTDTQYF. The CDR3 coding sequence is TGTGCCAGCCCCCTACCGGGACTAGCGGTCACAGATACGCAGTATTTT.

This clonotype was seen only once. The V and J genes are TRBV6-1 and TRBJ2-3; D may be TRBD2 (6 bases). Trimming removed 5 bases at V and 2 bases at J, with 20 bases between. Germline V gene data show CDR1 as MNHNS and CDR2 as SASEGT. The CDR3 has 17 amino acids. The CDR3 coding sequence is TGTGCCAGCAGTCTTCGAAGGGACGGGAGTTACACAGATACGCAGTATTTT. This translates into CASSLRRDGSYTDTQYF.

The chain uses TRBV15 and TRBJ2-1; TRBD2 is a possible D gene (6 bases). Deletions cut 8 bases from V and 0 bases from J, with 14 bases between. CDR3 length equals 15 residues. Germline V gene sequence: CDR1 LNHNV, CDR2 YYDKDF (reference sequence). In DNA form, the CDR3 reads TGTGCCACCCGGGCTAGCGCTAGCTCCTACAATGAGCAGTTCTTC. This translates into CATRASASSYNEQFF. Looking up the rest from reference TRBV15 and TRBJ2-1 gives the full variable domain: DAMVIQNPRYQVTQFGKPVTLSCSQTLNHNVMYWYQQKSSQAPKLLFHYYDKDFNNEADTPDNFQSRRPNTSFCFLDIRSPGLGDTAMYLCATRASASSYNEQFFGPGTRLTVL.

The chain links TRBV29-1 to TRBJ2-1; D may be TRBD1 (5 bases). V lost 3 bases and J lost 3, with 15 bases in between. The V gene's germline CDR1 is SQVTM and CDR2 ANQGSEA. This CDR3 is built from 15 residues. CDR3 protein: CSVESSPRDYNEQFF. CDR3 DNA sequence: TGCAGCGTTGAGTCAAGCCCCAGGGACTACAATGAGCAGTTCTTC.

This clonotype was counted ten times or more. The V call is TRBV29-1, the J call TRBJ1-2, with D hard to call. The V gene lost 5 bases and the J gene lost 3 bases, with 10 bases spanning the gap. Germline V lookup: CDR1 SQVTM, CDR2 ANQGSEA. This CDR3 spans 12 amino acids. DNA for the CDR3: TGCAGCGTTCGGAGACCTGACTATGGCTACACCTTC. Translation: CSVRRPDYGYTF.